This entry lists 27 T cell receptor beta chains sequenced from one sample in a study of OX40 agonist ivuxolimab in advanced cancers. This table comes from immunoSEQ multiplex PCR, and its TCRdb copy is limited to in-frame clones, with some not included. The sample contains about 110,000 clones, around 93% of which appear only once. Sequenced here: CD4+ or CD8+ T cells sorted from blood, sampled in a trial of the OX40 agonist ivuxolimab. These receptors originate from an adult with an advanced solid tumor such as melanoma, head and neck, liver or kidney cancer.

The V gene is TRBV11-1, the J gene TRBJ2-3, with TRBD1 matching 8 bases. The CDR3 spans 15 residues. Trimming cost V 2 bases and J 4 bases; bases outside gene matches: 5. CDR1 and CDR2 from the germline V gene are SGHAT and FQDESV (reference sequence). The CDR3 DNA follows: TGTGCCAGCAGCTTAATTGGACAGGGATCAGATACGCAGTATTTT. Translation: CASSLIGQGSDTQYF.

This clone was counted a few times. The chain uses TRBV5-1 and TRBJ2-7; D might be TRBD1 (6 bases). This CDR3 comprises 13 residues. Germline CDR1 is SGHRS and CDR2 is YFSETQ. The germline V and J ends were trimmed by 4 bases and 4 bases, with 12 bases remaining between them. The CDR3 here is CASSPGTLYEQYF. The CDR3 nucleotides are TGCGCCAGCAGCCCAGGGACATTGTACGAGCAGTACTTC.

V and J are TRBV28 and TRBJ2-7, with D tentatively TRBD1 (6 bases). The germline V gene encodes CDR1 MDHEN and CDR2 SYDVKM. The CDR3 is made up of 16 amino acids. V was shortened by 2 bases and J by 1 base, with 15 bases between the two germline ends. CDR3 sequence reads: CASSLSPGVGSYEQYF. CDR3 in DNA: TGTGCCAGCAGTTTAAGTCCAGGGGTGGGATCCTACGAGCAGTACTTC.

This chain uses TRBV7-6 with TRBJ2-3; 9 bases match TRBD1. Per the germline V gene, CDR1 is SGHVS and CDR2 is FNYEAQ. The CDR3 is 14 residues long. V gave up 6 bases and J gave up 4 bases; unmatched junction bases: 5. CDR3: CASSRDRVSDTQYF. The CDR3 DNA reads TGTGCCAGCAGTCGGGACAGGGTCTCAGATACGCAGTATTTT.

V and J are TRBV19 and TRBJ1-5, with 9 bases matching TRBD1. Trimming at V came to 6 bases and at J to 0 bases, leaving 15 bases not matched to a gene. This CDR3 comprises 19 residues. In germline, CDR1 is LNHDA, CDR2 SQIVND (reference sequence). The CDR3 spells CASRDTRGQGYYSNQPQHF. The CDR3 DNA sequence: TGTGCCAGTAGGGACACTAGGGGACAGGGATACTATAGCAATCAGCCCCAGCATTTT.

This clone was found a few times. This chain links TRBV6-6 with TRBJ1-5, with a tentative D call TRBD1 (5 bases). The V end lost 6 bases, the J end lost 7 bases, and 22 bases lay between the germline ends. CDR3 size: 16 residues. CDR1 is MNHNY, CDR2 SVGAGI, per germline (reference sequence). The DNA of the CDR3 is TGTGCCAGCAGCCTACCTCGGGATTTGGGACGGCAGCCCCAGCATTTT. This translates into CASSLPRDLGRQPQHF.

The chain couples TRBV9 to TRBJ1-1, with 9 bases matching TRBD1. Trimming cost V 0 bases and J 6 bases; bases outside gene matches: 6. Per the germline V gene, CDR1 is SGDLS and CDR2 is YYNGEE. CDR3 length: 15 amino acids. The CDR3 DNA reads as TGTGCCAGCAGCGTAGTGGGACAGGGTCGGGCTGAAGCTTTCTTT. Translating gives CASSVVGQGRAEAFF. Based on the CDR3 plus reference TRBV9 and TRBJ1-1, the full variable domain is DSGVTQTPKHLITATGQRVTLRCSPRSGDLSVYWYQQSLDQGLQFLIQYYNGEERAKGNILERFSAQQFPDLHSELNLSSLELGDSALYFCASSVVGQGRAEAFFGQGTRLTVV.

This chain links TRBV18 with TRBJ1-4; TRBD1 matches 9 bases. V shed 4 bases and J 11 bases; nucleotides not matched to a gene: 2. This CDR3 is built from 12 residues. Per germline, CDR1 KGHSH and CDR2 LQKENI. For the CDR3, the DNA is TGTGCCAGCTCACGGGACAGGGACAAACTGTTTTTT. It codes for CASSRDRDKLFF.

The DNA of the CDR3 is TGTGCCAGCAGCTTGGATCAGCCGTCGTACAATGAGCAGTTCTTC. Protein sequence: CASSLDQPSYNEQFF. The rearrangement links TRBV5-4 to TRBJ2-1, with D unresolved. Germline V gene data show CDR1 as SGHNT and CDR2 as YYREEE (reference sequence). V lost 0 bases to trimming and J lost 4 bases, with 11 bases between them. The length of the CDR3 is 15 residues.

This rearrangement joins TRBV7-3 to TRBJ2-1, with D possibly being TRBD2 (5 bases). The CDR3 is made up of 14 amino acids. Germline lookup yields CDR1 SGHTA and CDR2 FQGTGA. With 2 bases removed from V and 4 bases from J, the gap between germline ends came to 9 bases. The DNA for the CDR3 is TGTGCCAGCAGCTTAGGAGGAGGATACAATGAGCAGTTCTTC. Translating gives CASSLGGGYNEQFF.

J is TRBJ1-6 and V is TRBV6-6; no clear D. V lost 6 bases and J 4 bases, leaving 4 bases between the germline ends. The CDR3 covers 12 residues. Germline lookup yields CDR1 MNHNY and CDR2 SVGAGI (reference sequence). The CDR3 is CASRQYNSPLHF. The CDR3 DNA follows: TGTGCCAGCAGACAGTATAATTCACCCCTCCACTTT.

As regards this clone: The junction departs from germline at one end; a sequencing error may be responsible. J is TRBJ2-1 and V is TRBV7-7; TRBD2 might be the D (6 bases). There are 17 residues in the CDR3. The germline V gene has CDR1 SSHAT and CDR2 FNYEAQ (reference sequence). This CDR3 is CASSLGARGPSYNEQFF. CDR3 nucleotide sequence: TGTGCTAGCAGCTTAGGGGCGCGGGGTCCCTCCTACAATGAGCAGTTCTTC.

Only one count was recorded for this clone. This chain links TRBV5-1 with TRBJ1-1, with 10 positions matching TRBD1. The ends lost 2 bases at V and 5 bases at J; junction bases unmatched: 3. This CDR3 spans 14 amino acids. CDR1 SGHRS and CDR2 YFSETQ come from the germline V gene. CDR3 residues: CASSFGQGGTEAFF. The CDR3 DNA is TGCGCCAGCAGCTTCGGACAGGGGGGAACTGAAGCTTTCTTT.

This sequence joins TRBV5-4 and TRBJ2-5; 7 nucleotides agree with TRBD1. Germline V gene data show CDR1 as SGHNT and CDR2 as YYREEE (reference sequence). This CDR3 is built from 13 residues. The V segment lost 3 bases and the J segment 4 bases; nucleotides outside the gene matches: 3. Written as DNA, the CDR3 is TGTGCCAGCAGCTCGACAGGGATAGAGACCCAGTACTTC. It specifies CASSSTGIETQYF.

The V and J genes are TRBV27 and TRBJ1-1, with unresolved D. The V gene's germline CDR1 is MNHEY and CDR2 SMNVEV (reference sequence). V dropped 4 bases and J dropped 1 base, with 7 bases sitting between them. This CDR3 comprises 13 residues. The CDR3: CASSSRRNTEAFF. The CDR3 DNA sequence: TGTGCCAGCAGTTCCCGACGGAACACTGAAGCTTTCTTT.

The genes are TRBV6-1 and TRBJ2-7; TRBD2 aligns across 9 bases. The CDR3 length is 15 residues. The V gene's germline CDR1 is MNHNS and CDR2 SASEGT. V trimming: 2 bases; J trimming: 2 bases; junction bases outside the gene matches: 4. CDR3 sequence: CASSEFGTSTYEQYF. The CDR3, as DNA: TGTGCCAGCAGTGAATTTGGGACTAGCACCTACGAGCAGTACTTC.

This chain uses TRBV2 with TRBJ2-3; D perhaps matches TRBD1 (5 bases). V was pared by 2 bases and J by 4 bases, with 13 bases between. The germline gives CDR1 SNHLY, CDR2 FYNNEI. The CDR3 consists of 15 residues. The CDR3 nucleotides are TGTGCCAGCAGTGAATTTAGGGGTTGGGCAGATACGCAGTATTTT. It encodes CASSEFRGWADTQYF.

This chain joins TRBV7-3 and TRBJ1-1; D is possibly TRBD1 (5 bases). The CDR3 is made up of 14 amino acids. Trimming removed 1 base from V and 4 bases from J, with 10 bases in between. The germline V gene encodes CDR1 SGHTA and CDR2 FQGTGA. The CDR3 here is CASSLRGDPTEAFF. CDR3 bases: TGTGCCAGCAGCTTAAGAGGGGATCCCACTGAAGCTTTCTTT.

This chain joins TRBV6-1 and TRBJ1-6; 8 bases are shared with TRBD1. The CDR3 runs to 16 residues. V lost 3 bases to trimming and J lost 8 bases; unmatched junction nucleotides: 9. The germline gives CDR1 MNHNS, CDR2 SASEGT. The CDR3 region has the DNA TGTGCCAGCAGTGATCGGGGGACAGGCGGCGATTCACCCCTCCACTTT. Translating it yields CASSDRGTGGDSPLHF.

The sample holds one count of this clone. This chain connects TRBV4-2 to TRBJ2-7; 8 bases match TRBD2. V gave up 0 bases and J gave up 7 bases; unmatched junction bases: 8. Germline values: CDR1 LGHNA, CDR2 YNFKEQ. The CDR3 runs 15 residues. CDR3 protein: CASSQEGRGGYEQYF. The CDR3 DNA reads TGTGCCAGCAGCCAAGAAGGCCGGGGGGGCTATGAGCAGTACTTC.

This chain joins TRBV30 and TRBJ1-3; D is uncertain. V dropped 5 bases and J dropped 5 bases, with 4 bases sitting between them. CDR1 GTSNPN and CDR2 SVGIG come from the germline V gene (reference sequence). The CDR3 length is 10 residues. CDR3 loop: CAWVRNTIYF. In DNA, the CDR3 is TGTGCCTGGGTTAGAAACACCATATATTTT.

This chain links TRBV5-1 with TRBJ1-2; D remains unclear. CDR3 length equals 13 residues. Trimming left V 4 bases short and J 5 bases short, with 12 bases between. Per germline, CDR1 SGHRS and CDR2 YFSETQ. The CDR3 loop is CASSPDKGYGYTF. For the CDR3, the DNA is TGCGCCAGCAGCCCAGACAAAGGGTATGGCTACACCTTC.

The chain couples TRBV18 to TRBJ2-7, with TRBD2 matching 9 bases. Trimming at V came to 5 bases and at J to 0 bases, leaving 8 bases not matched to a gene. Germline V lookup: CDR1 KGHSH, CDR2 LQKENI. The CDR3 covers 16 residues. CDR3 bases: TGTGCCAGCTCAGCCGGGACTAGCTGGAGCTCCTACGAGCAGTACTTC. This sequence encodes CASSAGTSWSSYEQYF.

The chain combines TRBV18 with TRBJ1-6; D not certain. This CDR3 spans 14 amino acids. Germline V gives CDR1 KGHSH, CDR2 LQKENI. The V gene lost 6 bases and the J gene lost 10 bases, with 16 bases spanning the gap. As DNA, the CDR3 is TGTGCCAGCTCTCGGGAGGAGGGCAGGTCACCCCTCCACTTT. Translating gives CASSREEGRSPLHF.

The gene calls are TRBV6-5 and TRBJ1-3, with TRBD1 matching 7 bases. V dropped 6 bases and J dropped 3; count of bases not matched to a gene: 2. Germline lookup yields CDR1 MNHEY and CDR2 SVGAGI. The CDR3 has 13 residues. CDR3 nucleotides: TGTGCCAGCAGCACAGGGGTTGGAAACACCATATATTTT. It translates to CASSTGVGNTIYF.

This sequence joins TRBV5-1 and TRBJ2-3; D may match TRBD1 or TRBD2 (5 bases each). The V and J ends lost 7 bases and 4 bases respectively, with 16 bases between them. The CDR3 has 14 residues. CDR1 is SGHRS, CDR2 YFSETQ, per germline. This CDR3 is CASLRGGGADTQYF. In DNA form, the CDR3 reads TGCGCCAGCCTACGGGGTGGGGGTGCAGATACGCAGTATTTT. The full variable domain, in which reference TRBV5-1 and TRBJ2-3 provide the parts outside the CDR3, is KAGVTQTPRYLIKTRGQQVTLSCSPISGHRSVSWYQQTPGQGLQFLFEYFSETQRNKGNFPGRFSGRQFSNSRSEMNVSTLELGDSALYLCASLRGGGADTQYFGPGTRLTVL.

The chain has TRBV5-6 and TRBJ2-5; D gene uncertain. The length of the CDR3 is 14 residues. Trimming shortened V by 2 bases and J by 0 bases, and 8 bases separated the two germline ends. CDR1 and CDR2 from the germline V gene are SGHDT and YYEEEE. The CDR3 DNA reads TGTGCCAGCAGCTTAAGCCAGAACCAAGAGACCCAGTACTTC. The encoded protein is CASSLSQNQETQYF.